The subject of this entry is one TCR beta chain. Its antigen is unidentified. The junction departs from germline at one end; a sequencing error may be responsible. Assay: immunoSEQ multiplex PCR; the TCRdb copy retains only in-frame clones and omits some. The sample lists approximately 1.4 million clones, around 98% seen once, with around 0.47% in the top ten. The CDR3 runs to 15 residues. Germline V CDR1 and CDR2: SGHVS, FNYEAQ. The data originate from a study of shared clonotypes between healthy human individuals. Study-level background: A donor's plate count was three for CD4 naive and three for CD4 memory; CD8 naive had two and CD8 memory one. Study findings and constraints: Non-shared clonotypes had lower generation probabilities than clonotypes shared by all four sorted-subset donors. It was the few donors that limited the genetic and exposure-history diversity represented.

Sequenced: naive CD4+ T cells sorted from blood. Subset described: CD45RA+ positively selected. This sequence joins TRBV7-6 and TRBJ1-5; D is possibly TRBD1 (5 bases). The origin of this receptor is a man aged 30-40 years in good health. CDR3 residues: CASSLAGAHNQPQHF. The CDR3, as DNA: TGTGCCAGCAGCCTAGCTGGGGCGCACAATCAGCCCCAGCATTTT. Looking up the rest from reference TRBV7-6 and TRBJ1-5 gives the full variable domain: GAGVSQSPRYKVTKRGQDVALRCDPISGHVSLYWYRQALGQGPEFLTYFNYEAQQDKSGLPNDRFSAERPEGSISTLTIQRTEQRDSAMYRCASSLAGAHNQPQHFGDGTRLSIL.